This TCR beta chain was found in a study of shared clonotypes between healthy human individuals. All participating donors were Caucasian adults from Nashville, Tennessee. Into CD45RA+ naive and CD45RA-negative memory subsets, the CD4+ cells were split. The authors loaded roughly 180 ng DNA, approximately 30,000 T cell genomes, into sorted-subset replicate PCRs. This table comes from immunoSEQ multiplex PCR, and its TCRdb copy is limited to in-frame clones, with some not included. The sample lists about 2.4 million clones, over 85% occurring once. The study's findings and limits: Estimated richness values were generally larger in naive subsets than in memory subsets.

This clone was observed a single time. Its antigen is still unknown. CDR1 is WSHSY, CDR2 SAAADI, per germline. The V end was cut by 9 bases, the J end by 4 bases, with 16 bases between. The CDR3 is 14 residues long. The sample taken for sequencing was naive CD4+ T cells sorted from blood. Subset in this sample: CD45RA+ positively selected. This TCR was recovered from a man in his late teens or twenties in good health. The chain uses TRBV10-2 and TRBJ1-3, with D possibly being TRBD1 (5 bases). CDR3 bases: TGCGCCAGTTCCCAGGGAACCTTAGGAAACACCATATATTTT. It codes for CASSQGTLGNTIYF.